Sequencing of this TCR beta chain was carried out in a study of a mutant IDH1 vaccine in newly diagnosed glioma. The time point is: baseline, week 1 (first vaccination visit). The treatment denotes: pre-vaccination baseline after standard-of-care therapy. Sequenced by immunoSEQ multiplex PCR; TCRdb stores in-frame clones only, minus some. The sample carries 12,000 to 15,000 clones, over 75% recorded once. On this clone: What it binds is not known.

The CDR3 length is 13 residues. CDR1 is MNHEY and CDR2 is SMNVEV in the germline V gene (reference sequence). Between the trimmed V and J ends, which lost 3 bases and 7 bases, there was a span of 9 bases. Findings and caveats of the study: In roughly 93% of patients, immune responses induced by the vaccine occurred.

The sequence came from a woman in her thirties or forties with glioma. Some clones in this sample may be carry-over from other donors' samples. Sequencing used PBMCs, obtained from a glioma patient treated with radiotherapy, temozolomide or both. The chain combines TRBV27 with TRBJ1-4; D remains unclear. CDR3 in amino acids: CASSFSSSEKLFF. CDR3 sequence (DNA): TGTGCCAGCAGTTTCTCCAGCAGTGAAAAACTGTTTTTT.